This T cell receptor (beta chain) was sequenced for a study of blood T cell repertoires in COVID-19. At the level of the study: Samples of COVID-19 (acute and convalescent) were obtained from the United States, Italy and Spain. T cells, B-cell-depleted T cells, or PBMCs provided the cDNA or gDNA that served as material.

Followed longitudinally, the Seattle patients had been enrolled during active infection. The ends were cut back, 4 bases at V and 3 bases at J, with 15 bases in the middle. The germline CDR1 and CDR2 sequences are LNHDA and SQIVND (reference sequence). This CDR3 has 15 amino acids. Assay used: immunoSEQ multiplex PCR; TCRdb lists only in-frame clones, some missing. This repertoire shows around 37,000 clones, around four fifths found once; its top ten account for over 1.5%. The sample consisted of peripheral blood. J is TRBJ1-2 and V is TRBV19; D gene uncertain. The origin of this receptor is a man aged 55 to 69 with COVID-19, enrolled during active disease. The CDR3 sequence: CASSSPPGIDYGYTF. CDR3 DNA sequence: TGTGCCAGTAGTAGCCCCCCGGGTATCGACTATGGCTACACCTTC.